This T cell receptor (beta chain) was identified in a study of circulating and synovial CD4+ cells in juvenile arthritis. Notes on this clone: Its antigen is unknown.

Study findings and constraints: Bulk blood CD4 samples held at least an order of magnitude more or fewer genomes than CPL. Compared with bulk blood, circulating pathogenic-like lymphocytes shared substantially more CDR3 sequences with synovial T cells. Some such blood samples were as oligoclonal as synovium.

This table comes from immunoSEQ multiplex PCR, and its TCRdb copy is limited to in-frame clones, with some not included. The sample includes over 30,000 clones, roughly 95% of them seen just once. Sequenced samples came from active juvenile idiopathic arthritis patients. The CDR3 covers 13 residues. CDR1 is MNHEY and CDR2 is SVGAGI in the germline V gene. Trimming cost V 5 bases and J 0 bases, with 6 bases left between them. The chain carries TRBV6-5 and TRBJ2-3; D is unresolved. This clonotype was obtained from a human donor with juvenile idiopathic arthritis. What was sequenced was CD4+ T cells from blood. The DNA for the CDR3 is TGTGCCAGCAGTACTTACAGCACAGATACGCAGTATTTT. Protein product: CASSTYSTDTQYF.